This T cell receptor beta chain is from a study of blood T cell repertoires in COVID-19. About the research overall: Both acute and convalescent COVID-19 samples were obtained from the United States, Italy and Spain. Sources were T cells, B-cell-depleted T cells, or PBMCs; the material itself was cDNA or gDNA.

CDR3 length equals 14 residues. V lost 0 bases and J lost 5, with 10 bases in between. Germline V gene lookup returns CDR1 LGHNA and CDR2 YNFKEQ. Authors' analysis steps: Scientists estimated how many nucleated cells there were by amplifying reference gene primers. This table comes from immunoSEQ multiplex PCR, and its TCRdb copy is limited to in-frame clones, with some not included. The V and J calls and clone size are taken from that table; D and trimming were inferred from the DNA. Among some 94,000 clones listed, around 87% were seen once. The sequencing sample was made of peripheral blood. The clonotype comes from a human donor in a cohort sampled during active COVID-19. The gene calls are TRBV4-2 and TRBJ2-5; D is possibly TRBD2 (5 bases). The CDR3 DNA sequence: TGTGCCAGCAGCCAAGATCGCGGGTCGGAGACCCAGTACTTC. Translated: CASSQDRGSETQYF.